Sequencing of this T cell receptor beta chain was carried out in a study of blood T cell repertoires in COVID-19. Study at large: Acute and convalescent COVID-19 specimens originated in the United States, Italy and Spain.

Per the original data handling: Reference gene primer amplification gave nucleated cell count estimates. The method was immunoSEQ multiplex PCR; TCRdb's version includes in-frame clones alone and lacks a portion of them. The D gene and trimming were derived from the DNA, and the V and J assignments and clone size from that table. Of approximately 130,000 clones in the sample, approximately 88% are singletons; the top ten hold approximately 8%. V lost 0 bases and J lost 13, with 16 bases in between. Per the germline V gene, CDR1 is MGHRA and CDR2 is YSYEKL. The CDR3 length is 15 residues. Sequenced input: peripheral blood. The TCR was taken from a man over 45 with acute or convalescent COVID-19. J is TRBJ1-6 and V is TRBV4-1; TRBD1 might be the D (5 bases). The CDR3 sequence is CASSQDGAIDIPLHF. In DNA form, the CDR3 reads TGCGCCAGCAGCCAAGATGGGGCCATAGATATCCCCCTCCACTTT.